The sequence of this TCR beta chain was determined in a study of OX40 agonist ivuxolimab in advanced cancers. Details on this clone: The junction departs from the called germline gene at one end, perhaps through a read error.

Data came from immunoSEQ multiplex PCR; TCRdb stores just in-frame clones and leaves some out. The sample includes approximately 79,000 clones, 65% to 90% of them seen just once. Germline CDR1 is SGHTA and CDR2 is FQGNSA. The CDR3 totals 16 residues. The material sequenced was CD4+ or CD8+ T cells sorted from blood, taken in a trial of the OX40 agonist ivuxolimab. The sequence was obtained from an adult with an advanced solid tumor such as melanoma, head and neck, liver or kidney cancer. V is TRBV7-2 and J is TRBJ1-6; 7 bases are shared with TRBD1. CDR3 sequence: CASSLAAGGYNSPLHF. CDR3 nucleotides: TGTGCCAGCAGCCTAGCGGCAGGGGGCTATAATTCACCCCTCCACTTT.